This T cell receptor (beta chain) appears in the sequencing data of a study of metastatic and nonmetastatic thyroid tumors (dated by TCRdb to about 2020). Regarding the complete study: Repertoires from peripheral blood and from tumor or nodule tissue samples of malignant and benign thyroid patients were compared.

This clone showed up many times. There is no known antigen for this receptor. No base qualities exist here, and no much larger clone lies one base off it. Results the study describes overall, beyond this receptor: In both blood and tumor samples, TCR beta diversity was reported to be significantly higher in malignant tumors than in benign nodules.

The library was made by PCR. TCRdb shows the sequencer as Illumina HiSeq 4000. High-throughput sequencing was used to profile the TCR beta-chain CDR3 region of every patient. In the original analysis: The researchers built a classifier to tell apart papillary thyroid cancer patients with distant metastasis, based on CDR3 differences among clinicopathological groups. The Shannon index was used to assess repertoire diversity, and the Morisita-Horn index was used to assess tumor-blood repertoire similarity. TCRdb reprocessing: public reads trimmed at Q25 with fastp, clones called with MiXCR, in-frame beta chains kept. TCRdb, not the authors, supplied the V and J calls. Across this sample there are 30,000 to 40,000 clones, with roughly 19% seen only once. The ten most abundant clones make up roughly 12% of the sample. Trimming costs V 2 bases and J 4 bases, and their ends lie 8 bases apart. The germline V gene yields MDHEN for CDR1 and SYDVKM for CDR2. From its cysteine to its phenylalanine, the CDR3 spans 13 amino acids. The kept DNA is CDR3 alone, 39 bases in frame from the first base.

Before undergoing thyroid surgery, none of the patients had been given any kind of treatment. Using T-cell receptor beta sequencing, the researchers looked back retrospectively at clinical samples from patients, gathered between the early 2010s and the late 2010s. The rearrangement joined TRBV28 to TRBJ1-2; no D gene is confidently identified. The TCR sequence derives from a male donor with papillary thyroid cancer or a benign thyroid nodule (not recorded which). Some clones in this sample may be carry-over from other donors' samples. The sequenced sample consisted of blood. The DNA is TGTGCCAGCAGTTTAAAAGGGCCCTATGGCTACACCTTC. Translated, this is CASSLKGPYGYTF.